This paragraph reports one T cell receptor beta chain. This entry is derived from a study of blood T cells in healthy people across ages. A second PCR, run for roughly 7 to 12 cycles, used a sample-barcoded 5' primer plus a J-beta primer mix. TCRdb reanalysed the 5' RACE reads using MiXCR and keeps one entry per CDR3 protein. The data show 1.5 million to 2 million distinct CDR3 sequences, less than 50% seen once. The sequencing input was blood. The TCR comes from a woman in her forties in good health.

CDR3 region: CATSPDRQPLHF. In DNA, the CDR3 is TGTGCCACCAGTCCCGATCGGCAACCCCTCCACTTT. The chain joins TRBV15 to TRBJ1-6; D is ambiguous. The length of the CDR3 is 12 residues. Germline V gives CDR1 LNHNV, CDR2 YYDKDF (reference sequence). V lost 6 bases, J lost 12 bases, and 12 bases lay in between.